The rows below give T cell receptor beta chains drawn from one sample of a study of control samples from healthy donors and cancer patients. Here immunoSEQ multiplex PCR was the method, and the copy in TCRdb shows in-frame clones only, minus some. Among 75,000 to 100,000 clones listed, approximately 86% were seen once. Sequences were obtained from blood. The receptor set was obtained from a woman aged 45 to 65 in good health. Each CDR3 is given with its conserved first and last residue. A D gene is named only where the DNA matches it firmly. Size tells how often a clone was seen (once, few, many) or the class of an expanded clone, and some rows leave it out.

D | size | J | V | DNA | CDR3
TRBD2 | . | TRBJ2-3 | TRBV6-2/TRBV6-3 | TGTGCCAGCAGTTACTCTCGCGGGGGACGCCTTAGCACAGATACGCAGTATTTT | CASSYSRGGRLSTDTQYF
. | . | TRBJ2-3 | TRBV11-2 | TGTGCCAGCAGCTTCCCGAGGGCGGGCACTGTAACTCAAGATACGCAGTATTTT | CASSFPRAGTVTQDTQYF
. | . | TRBJ2-2 | TRBV6-5 | TGTGCCAGCAAGGGGGACGTTAACACCGGGGAGCTGTTTTTT | CASKGDVNTGELFF
TRBD1 | . | TRBJ2-7 | TRBV7-2 | TGTGCCAGCAGCCCCCGGACAGGCACCTCCTACGAGCAGTACTTC | CASSPRTGTSYEQYF
. | once | TRBJ2-3 | TRBV15 | TGTGCCACCAGCAGAGCGACAGATACGCAGTATTTT | CATSRATDTQYF
TRBD1 | . | TRBJ2-5 | TRBV10-3 | TGTGCCATCAGTGAGGGGGCAGGGGGTCAAGAGACCCAGTACTTC | CAISEGAGGQETQYF
. | . | TRBJ1-2 | TRBV4-3 | TGCGCCAGCAGCCGGAATTTCGGGGGACTGGATGGCTACACCTTC | CASSRNFGGLDGYTF
. | . | TRBJ1-1 | TRBV29-1 | TGCAGCGTTGTATCGGCAGGGTTGAACACTGAAGCTTTCTTT | CSVVSAGLNTEAFF
TRBD2 | . | TRBJ2-5 | TRBV4-1 | TGCGCCAGCAGCGTACTAGCGGGAGTAAGAGAGACCCAGTACTTC | CASSVLAGVRETQYF
. | . | TRBJ2-5 | TRBV5-1 | TGCGCCAGCAGCTTGTGGGGAGAAGAGACCCAGTACTTC | CASSLWGEETQYF
. | . | TRBJ1-4 | TRBV15 | TGTGCCACCACGCTGTCGGGAGTTAATGAAAAACTGTTTTTT | CATTLSGVNEKLFF
. | . | TRBJ1-1 | TRBV2 | TGTGCCAGCAGTGAGGGACTCCAGGGACACACTGAAGCTTTCTTT | CASSEGLQGHTEAFF
TRBD1 | few | TRBJ1-4 | TRBV6-6 | TGTGCCAGCAGTTTCGACAGGGGACGTGAAAAACTGTTTTTT | CASSFDRGREKLFF
. | . | TRBJ2-2 | TRBV29-1 | TGCAGCGTTGGACCGGATAACACCGGGGAGCTGTTTTTT | CSVGPDNTGELFF
. | . | TRBJ2-5 | TRBV7-2 | TGTGCCAGCAGCCACGGTAGCCGGAACCAAGAGACCCAGTACTTC | CASSHGSRNQETQYF
TRBD1 | . | TRBJ1-5 | TRBV6-2/TRBV6-3 | TGTGCCAGCAGCTTTCTTGGACAGGGACGTCAGCCCCAGCATTTT | CASSFLGQGRQPQHF
. | . | TRBJ2-4 | TRBV7-2 | TGTGCCAGCAGCCGAAGCGGAGGAAACATTCAGTACTTC | CASSRSGGNIQYF
TRBD1 | . | TRBJ1-6 | TRBV11-2 | TGTGCCAGCAGCGCTTTAGGACAGGGCGGTTCACCCCTCCACTTT | CASSALGQGGSPLHF
. | . | TRBJ2-1 | TRBV7-9 | TGTGCCAGCAGCTCCCCCCGGGGTGAGCAGTTCTTC | CASSSPRGEQFF
. | . | TRBJ1-2 | TRBV9 | TGTGCCAGCAGCGTAGAGGCAGCGCACTATGGCTACACCTTC | CASSVEAAHYGYTF
TRBD1 | . | TRBJ1-5 | TRBV2 | TGTGCCAGCAGTGCGACAGGGGGAAACGGCAATCAGCCCCAGCATTTT | CASSATGGNGNQPQHF
TRBD1 | . | TRBJ1-2 | TRBV6-5 | TGTGCCAGCAGTTACAATGACAGGGCGAGGGCCACCTTC | CASSYNDRARATF
TRBD1 | . | TRBJ1-1 | TRBV5-1 | TGCGCCAGCAGCTTGGACGCAGGGGGCGTCACTGAAGCTTTCTTT | CASSLDAGGVTEAFF
. | . | TRBJ1-5 | TRBV28 | TGTGCCAGCACCCTATGGACTACCCTTAGCAATCAGCCCCAGCATTTT | CASTLWTTLSNQPQHF